This passage covers 16 T cell receptor beta chains from one sample sequenced in a study of siplizumab effects on memory and regulatory T cells. TCRdb's table, derived via immunoSEQ multiplex PCR, lists solely in-frame clones and lacks some. The table lists 85,000 to 130,000 clones, about 93% of them singletons. Sequencing was performed on Tregs sorted from blood. The receptors originated from a human donor in good health.

The rearrangement links TRBV7-9 to TRBJ2-3; D might be TRBD2 (6 bases). V was clipped by 7 bases and J by 6 bases, with 20 bases between them. The CDR3 is 15 amino acids. Looked up from germline, CDR1 is SEHNR and CDR2 is FQNEAQ (reference sequence). The CDR3 bases are TGTGCCAGCACCGCCTTACCCGGGAGCCACGATACGCAGTATTTT. This sequence encodes CASTALPGSHDTQYF.

The chain links TRBV7-3 to TRBJ2-1; D may match TRBD1 or TRBD2 (6 bases each). V lost 3 bases and J 6 bases, leaving 15 bases between the germline ends. The CDR3 is 15 residues long. Germline V lookup: CDR1 SGHTA, CDR2 FQGTGA. The CDR3, as DNA: TGTGCCAGCAGCTTTTCCGGGGGCTCTCGCAATGAGCAGTTCTTC. Protein: CASSFSGGSRNEQFF.

This sequence joins TRBV5-1 and TRBJ1-1, with unresolved D. With 3 bases removed from V and 0 bases from J, the gap between germline ends came to 6 bases. Germline CDR1 SGHRS, CDR2 YFSETQ. The length of the CDR3 is 13 residues. Here the CDR3 DNA reads TGCGCCAGCAGCTCAAACATGAACACTGAAGCTTTCTTT. It codes for CASSSNMNTEAFF.

V is TRBV4-3 and J is TRBJ2-7, with 11 bases aligning to TRBD1. This CDR3 spans 15 amino acids. With 3 bases clipped from V and 3 bases from J, the junction kept 4 bases outside the gene matches. Germline loops: CDR1 LGHNA, CDR2 YSLEER. The CDR3 nucleotides are TGCGCCAGCAGCCACCTGGGACAGGGGGACTACGAGCAGTACTTC. Amino acid sequence: CASSHLGQGDYEQYF.

The V and J genes are TRBV19 and TRBJ1-1, with no clear D. The CDR3 is made up of 13 amino acids. Germline CDR1 is LNHDA and CDR2 is SQIVND (reference sequence). The V gene lost 0 bases and the J gene lost 8 bases, with 10 bases spanning the gap. The CDR3 sequence is CASSIEGRREAFF. CDR3 DNA sequence: TGTGCCAGTAGTATAGAAGGCAGGAGAGAAGCTTTCTTT.

The chain has TRBV14 and TRBJ2-2; 8 nucleotides match TRBD2. This CDR3 is 17 amino acids long. CDR1 SGHDN and CDR2 FVKESK come from the germline V gene. The V segment lost 4 bases and the J segment 4 bases; nucleotides outside the gene matches: 11. As DNA, the CDR3 is TGTGCCAGCAGCCCCCTCCGGGGGGGGCGAATCACCGGGGAGCTGTTTTTT. This encodes CASSPLRGGRITGELFF. Full variable domain (remainder filled in from reference TRBV14 and TRBJ2-2): EAGVTQFPSHSVIEKGQTVTLRCDPISGHDNLYWYRRVMGKEIKFLLHFVKESKQDESGMPNNRFLAERTGGTYSTLKVQPAELEDSGVYFCASSPLRGGRITGELFFGEGSRLTVL.

The chain carries TRBV19 and TRBJ1-2; no clear D. V was trimmed by 8 bases and J by 4 bases, leaving 8 bases between them. This CDR3 is built from 11 residues. Germline values: CDR1 LNHDA, CDR2 SQIVND (reference sequence). The CDR3 DNA reads TGTGCCAGTGGGTGGACCTATGGCTACACCTTC. This codes for CASGWTYGYTF.

This sequence joins TRBV7-2 and TRBJ2-1; 9 nucleotides match TRBD2. J lost 11 bases, V lost 1 base, and 6 bases had no gene match. The CDR3 loop spans 14 amino acids. Germline CDR1 and CDR2: SGHTA and FQGNSA. CDR3 residues: CASSLDRLAGKQFF. The CDR3, as DNA: TGTGCCAGCAGCTTAGATAGGCTAGCGGGAAAGCAGTTCTTC.

This rearrangement joins TRBV6-5 to TRBJ2-7; 8 bases fit TRBD1. The germline gives CDR1 MNHEY, CDR2 SVGAGI. The V gene end was trimmed by 5 bases and the J gene end by 3 bases; junction bases not matched to a gene: 9. The CDR3 length is 15 residues. The CDR3 loop is CASSPTRDRYYEQYF. CDR3 sequence (DNA): TGTGCCAGCAGTCCCACCCGGGACAGGTACTACGAGCAGTACTTC.

The rearrangement joins TRBV5-1 to TRBJ2-1; D gene ambiguous. Per the germline V gene, CDR1 is SGHRS and CDR2 is YFSETQ. This CDR3 has 16 amino acids. Trimming removed 0 bases at V and 0 bases at J, with 10 bases between. In nucleotides, the CDR3 is TGCGCCAGCAGCTTGGCAGGAGAGAGCTCCTACAATGAGCAGTTCTTC. Translated: CASSLAGESSYNEQFF.

V and J are TRBV10-3 and TRBJ2-5; 8 bases align to TRBD1. After removal of 10 bases from V and 3 bases from J, the junction contained 10 bases not matched to a gene. This CDR3 has 14 residues. Germline V gene sequence: CDR1 ENHRY, CDR2 SYGVKD. The CDR3 region is CATSPGQVKETQYF. DNA for the CDR3: TGTGCCACTAGCCCGGGACAGGTGAAAGAGACCCAGTACTTC.

This chain uses TRBV7-3 with TRBJ2-6; TRBD1 matches 10 bases. Germline values: CDR1 SGHTA, CDR2 FQGTGA. This CDR3 has 17 amino acids. With V trimmed by 6 bases and J by 4 bases, 9 bases remained unmatched. In DNA form, the CDR3 reads TGTGCCAGCAGACCAGGGACAGGGGTAGCCGGGGCCAACGTCCTGACTTTC. Amino acid sequence: CASRPGTGVAGANVLTF.

V gene TRBV5-1 combines with J gene TRBJ1-1; 8 nucleotides align to TRBD1. Trimming took 4 bases from V and 5 from J; bases not matched to a gene: 4. The CDR3 totals 13 residues. Per germline, CDR1 SGHRS and CDR2 YFSETQ. CDR3: CASSGGTGTEAFF. The DNA for the CDR3 is TGCGCCAGCAGCGGCGGGACAGGAACTGAAGCTTTCTTT. Drawing the rest from reference TRBV5-1 and TRBJ1-1, the complete variable domain is KAGVTQTPRYLIKTRGQQVTLSCSPISGHRSVSWYQQTPGQGLQFLFEYFSETQRNKGNFPGRFSGRQFSNSRSEMNVSTLELGDSALYLCASSGGTGTEAFFGQGTRLTVV.

This chain joins TRBV27 and TRBJ1-1, with TRBD1 matching over 8 bases. Germline V gene data show CDR1 as MNHEY and CDR2 as SMNVEV (reference sequence). The CDR3 has 18 residues. V lost 8 bases, J lost 1 base, and 18 bases stayed unmatched. The CDR3 DNA follows: TGTGCCAGCGGACCGTCAGGGGGCGGTCTTTTCGGGAACACTGAAGCTTTCTTT. Protein sequence: CASGPSGGGLFGNTEAFF.

The genes are TRBV6-1 and TRBJ1-1, with 8 bases identical to TRBD1. CDR1 is MNHNS, CDR2 SASEGT, per germline. CDR3 length: 11 residues. The junction had 0 bases not matched to a gene; V was cut back by 4 bases and J by 8 bases. The CDR3 sequence: CASSGTGEAFF. CDR3 nucleotides: TGTGCCAGCAGTGGGACAGGGGAAGCTTTCTTT.

CDR3 loop: CASSVLEGNQPQHF. CDR3 bases: TGTGCCAGTAGTGTATTAGAGGGCAATCAGCCCCAGCATTTT. This chain connects TRBV19 to TRBJ1-5; D uncertain. Germline CDR1 LNHDA, CDR2 SQIVND (reference sequence). V lost 5 bases and J 2 bases, leaving 10 bases between the germline ends. CDR3 length: 14 amino acids.